A selection of T cell receptor beta chains follows, all from one sample in a study of vaccination and CD4 T cells after COVID-19. These receptors lack a known antigen. TCRdb reanalysed the PCR reads using MiXCR and keeps one entry per CDR3 protein. The table shows 9,000 to 13,000 distinct CDR3 sequences, with approximately 64% occurring only once. Sequences were derived from CD4+ T cells from blood, cultured in vitro, sampled before SARS-CoV-2 vaccination. The source of these receptors is a human donor who had recovered from COVID-19. Both conserved end residues are part of each CDR3. A D gene is named only where the DNA matches it firmly. Clone size appears in some rows only: once, few, many, or a class for an expanded clone.

v_call	d_call	clone_size	j_call	cdr3_nt	cdr3_aa
TRBV20-1	TRBD2	-	TRBJ2-5	TGCAGTGCTAGAACTAGCGGGAGTCGGGAGACCCAGTACTTC	CSARTSGSRETQYF
TRBV6-5	-	-	TRBJ1-3	TGTGCCAGCAGTTACGACTCCCCGAACTCTGGAAACACCATATATTTT	CASSYDSPNSGNTIYF
TRBV24-1	TRBD2	-	TRBJ2-2	TGTGCCACCTCACTCGCGGGAGGGCCAAACGGGGAGCTGTTTTTT	CATSLAGGPNGELFF
TRBV27	-	-	TRBJ2-7	TGTGCCAGCAGTTTCCCCGGGGCACCCTTCACCTACGAGCAGTACTTC	CASSFPGAPFTYEQYF
TRBV5-4	TRBD2	-	TRBJ2-3	TGTGCCAGCAGAAAAACACTAGCGGGGACTAGCACAGATACGCAGTATTTT	CASRKTLAGTSTDTQYF
TRBV18	-	-	TRBJ2-1	TGTGCCAGCTCATCTGGGAATGGATTACACAATGAGCAGTTCTTC	CASSSGNGLHNEQFF
TRBV28	-	-	TRBJ1-2	TGTGCCAGCTTCCGGGGTGCTGGCTACACCTTC	CASFRGAGYTF
TRBV6-1	TRBD1	-	TRBJ2-1	TGTGCCAGCAGCCTATTCGGGACAGGGAACAATGAGCAGTTCTTC	CASSLFGTGNNEQFF
TRBV6-1	TRBD2	-	TRBJ2-5	TGTGCCAGCAGTCGATCCACCGGGACTAGCGGGAGAAAGGAGACCCAGTACTTC	CASSRSTGTSGRKETQYF
TRBV7-3	TRBD2	-	TRBJ2-1	TGTGCCAGCAGCCAAAGGGGGGGACAGGGAACTAGCGGGAGGAGCTCCTACAATGAGCAGTTCTTC	CASSQRGGQGTSGRSSYNEQFF
TRBV6-1	-	-	TRBJ2-2	TGTGCCAGCAGGCGAACAGTGACCGGGGAGCTGTTTTTT	CASRRTVTGELFF
TRBV20-1	TRBD2	-	TRBJ2-7	TGCAGTGCTAGAGATCCGGCGGGAGGCTCCTACGAGCAGTACTTC	CSARDPAGGSYEQYF
TRBV4-1	-	-	TRBJ1-4	TGCGCCAGCAGACGGGAGGCAGTGGAAAAACTGTTTTTT	CASRREAVEKLFF
TRBV11-2	-	-	TRBJ1-2	TGTGCCAGCAGCTCCAGAAGTGGCGGAAACTATGGCTACACCTTC	CASSSRSGGNYGYTF
TRBV6-2/TRBV6-3	TRBD2	few	TRBJ2-5	TGTGCCAGCAGTTACTCATTATCAGCGGGGACTCAAGAGACCCAGTACTTC	CASSYSLSAGTQETQYF
TRBV10-3	TRBD1	-	TRBJ1-1	TGTGCCATCAGAAAAGTCGGGGGGGACAGGGCGACTGAAGCTTTCTTT	CAIRKVGGDRATEAFF
TRBV20-1	TRBD1	-	TRBJ1-5	TGCAGTGCTAGAGCCGGGACAGGGCTCGGTCAGCCCCAGCATTTT	CSARAGTGLGQPQHF
TRBV24-1	-	-	TRBJ2-3	TGTGCCACCAGTGATTTAGGCTCTTCTACTAGCACAGATACGCAGTATTTT	CATSDLGSSTSTDTQYF
TRBV7-8	TRBD2	few	TRBJ2-7	TGTGCCAGCAGCTCCCTAGCGGGAGCGGGGGGCGAGCAGTACTTC	CASSSLAGAGGEQYF
TRBV6-5	-	-	TRBJ2-7	TGTGCCAGCAGTTACGCTTCTAGCTATGGGCAGTACTTC	CASSYASSYGQYF
TRBV24-1	-	-	TRBJ2-2	TGTGCCACCAGTCCGGACCCCACCGGGGAGCTGTTTTTT	CATSPDPTGELFF
TRBV9	TRBD2	-	TRBJ2-1	TGTGCCAGCAGCCCCCGGGCGGGAGGGTCAGGCAATGAGCAGTTCTTC	CASSPRAGGSGNEQFF
TRBV5-1	-	-	TRBJ1-3	TGCGCCAGCAGCTTGGTGGCAGGGTCAGGAAACACCATATATTTT	CASSLVAGSGNTIYF
TRBV20-1	-	-	TRBJ2-5	TGCAGTGCCAACCAGCCTGCGATGGGGGAGACCCAGTACTTC	CSANQPAMGETQYF
TRBV30	TRBD1	-	TRBJ2-5	TGTGCCTGGAGGCCGGGACAGCCGACACAAGAGACCCAGTACTTC	CAWRPGQPTQETQYF
TRBV2	-	-	TRBJ2-6	TGTGCCAGCAGTGAAGCGTCCAGGGTAGCCGTCCTGACTTTC	CASSEASRVAVLTF
TRBV2	-	-	TRBJ1-2	TGTGCCAGCAGTGACGGGGTAAACTATGGCTACACCTTC	CASSDGVNYGYTF
TRBV19	-	few	TRBJ2-5	TGTGCCAGTAGTAGAGCTCCAGAAATACAAGAGACCCAGTACTTC	CASSRAPEIQETQYF
TRBV6-5	-	-	TRBJ1-1	TGTGCCAGCAGTTACTCGGGGCGATGGTCTGAAGCTTTCTTT	CASSYSGRWSEAFF
TRBV5-1	TRBD1	-	TRBJ1-2	TGCGCCAGCAGCCAGACAGGGGGCAACTATGGCTACACCTTC	CASSQTGGNYGYTF
TRBV20-1	TRBD2	few	TRBJ2-1	TGCAGTGCAAGGGTCACTAGCGGTTACAATGAGCAGTTCTTC	CSARVTSGYNEQFF
TRBV7-2	-	-	TRBJ2-3	TGTGCCAGCAGCTCCAGGGACTCCTGGTCTACGCAGTATTTT	CASSSRDSWSTQYF
TRBV2	-	-	TRBJ2-3	TGTGCCAGCCAACTAGCCATAGAAACAGATACGCAGTATTTT	CASQLAIETDTQYF
TRBV7-2	-	-	TRBJ1-6	TGTGCCAGCAGGCTCTCTCAGACAGGAGGATCACCCCTCCACTTT	CASRLSQTGGSPLHF
TRBV21-1	-	-	TRBJ2-2	TGTGCCAGCAGCAAACTGGGTAAGACCGGGGAGCTGTTTTTT	CASSKLGKTGELFF
TRBV28	-	-	TRBJ1-1	TGTGCCAGCAGGCCCGACAGAGGGGCTTTCTTT	CASRPDRGAFF
TRBV10-3	-	few	TRBJ1-2	TGTGCCATCAGTGAGTCGTTGGGTTTTGGCTACACCTTC	CAISESLGFGYTF
TRBV20-1	-	few	TRBJ2-3	TGCAGTGCTAGAGACCCCCCCTTACTAGTTCCGGGTGCGGCAGATACGCAGTATTTT	CSARDPPLLVPGAADTQYF
TRBV4-2	-	-	TRBJ1-2	TGTGCCAGCAGCCAGGAGAGGGAAGCTAACTATGGCTACACCTTC	CASSQEREANYGYTF
TRBV7-9	-	-	TRBJ2-3	TGTGCCAGCAGCGCCTCGGCATTCACAGATACGCAGTATTTT	CASSASAFTDTQYF
TRBV2	-	once	TRBJ2-1	TGTGCCAGCCTACTCAGGGAATACAATGAGCAGTTCTTC	CASLLREYNEQFF
TRBV29-1	TRBD1	-	TRBJ2-5	TGCAGCGGTAGAATGGGGACAGGGGGCTTGGAGACCCAGTACTTC	CSGRMGTGGLETQYF
TRBV6-1	TRBD1	-	TRBJ1-1	TGTGCCAGCAGTCCCGGACAGGAAAATCGGGAAGCTTTCTTT	CASSPGQENREAFF
TRBV20-1	-	-	TRBJ1-1	TGCAGTGGCCGGGAGGGGAACACTGAAGCTTTCTTT	CSGREGNTEAFF
TRBV2	-	-	TRBJ2-3	TGTGCCAGCAGTGAACGTGGGTGGGGCACAGATACGCAGTATTTT	CASSERGWGTDTQYF
TRBV30	-	-	TRBJ2-3	TGTGCCTGGAGTGGGTATAGAGCCACAGATACGCAGTATTTT	CAWSGYRATDTQYF
TRBV7-9	TRBD1	-	TRBJ1-4	TGTGCCAGCAGCTATACAGGGGGGGAAAAACTGTTTTTT	CASSYTGGEKLFF
TRBV12-3/TRBV12-4	-	-	TRBJ2-2	TGTGCCAGCAGTTTAAGGACGGCGCAGTCCGGGGAGCTGTTTTTT	CASSLRTAQSGELFF
TRBV27	-	few	TRBJ1-2	TGTGCCAGCAGCCCAAGGACGGGATATAACTATGGCTACACCTTC	CASSPRTGYNYGYTF
TRBV20-1	-	-	TRBJ1-1	TGCAGTGCTTCGAGGGAGAACACTGAAGCTTTCTTT	CSASRENTEAFF
TRBV10-1	-	-	TRBJ2-2	TGCGCCAGCAGTGAGGGGGCTAGCGACACCGGGGAGCTGTTTTTT	CASSEGASDTGELFF
TRBV24-1	TRBD1	-	TRBJ2-1	TGTGCCACCAGTGAACGCTCCGGGACAGGGTACAATGAGCAGTTCTTC	CATSERSGTGYNEQFF
TRBV7-3	-	-	TRBJ2-2	TGTGCCAGCAGCTTAATATCCGGGAGTGGAACCGGGGAGCTGTTTTTT	CASSLISGSGTGELFF
TRBV2	TRBD1	-	TRBJ2-2	TGTGCCAGCACCGAACGGACAGGGGGAGGCGGGGAGCTGTTTTTT	CASTERTGGGGELFF
TRBV7-9	-	-	TRBJ2-7	TGTGCCAGCAGCTTAGGGGCCGAGGTCTACGAGCAGTACTTC	CASSLGAEVYEQYF
TRBV21-1	-	few	TRBJ1-1	TGTGCCAGCAGCAAGCCGGCGGCAAAAGCTTTCTTT	CASSKPAAKAFF
TRBV6-5	-	-	TRBJ2-5	TGTGCCAGCAGTTACCCACTAGTGGCTGAGACCCAGTACTTC	CASSYPLVAETQYF